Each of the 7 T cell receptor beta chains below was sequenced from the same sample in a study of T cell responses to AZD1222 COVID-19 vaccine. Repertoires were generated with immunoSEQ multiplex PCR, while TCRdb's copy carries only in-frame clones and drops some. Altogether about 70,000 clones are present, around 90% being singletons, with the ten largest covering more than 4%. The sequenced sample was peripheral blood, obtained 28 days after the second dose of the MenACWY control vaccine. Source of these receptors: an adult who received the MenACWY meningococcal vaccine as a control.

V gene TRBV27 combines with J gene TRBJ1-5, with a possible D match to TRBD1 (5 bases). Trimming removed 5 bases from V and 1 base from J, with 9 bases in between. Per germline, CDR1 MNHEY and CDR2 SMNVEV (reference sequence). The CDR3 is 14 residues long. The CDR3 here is CASSPRGSNQPQHF. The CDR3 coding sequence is TGTGCCAGCAGTCCAAGGGGAAGCAATCAGCCCCAGCATTTT.

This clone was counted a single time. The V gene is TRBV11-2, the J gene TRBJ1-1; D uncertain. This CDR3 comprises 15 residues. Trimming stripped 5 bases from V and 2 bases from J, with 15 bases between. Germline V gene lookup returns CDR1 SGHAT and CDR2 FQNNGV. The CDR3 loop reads CASSLLRGANTEAFF. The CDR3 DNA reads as TGTGCCAGCAGCCTGCTCCGGGGTGCTAACACTGAAGCTTTCTTT. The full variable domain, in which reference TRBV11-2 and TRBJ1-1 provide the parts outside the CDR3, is EAGVAQSPRYKIIEKRQSVAFWCNPISGHATLYWYQQILGQGPKLLIQFQNNGVVDDSQLPKDRFSAERLKGVDSTLKIQPAKLEDSAVYLCASSLLRGANTEAFFGQGTRLTVV.

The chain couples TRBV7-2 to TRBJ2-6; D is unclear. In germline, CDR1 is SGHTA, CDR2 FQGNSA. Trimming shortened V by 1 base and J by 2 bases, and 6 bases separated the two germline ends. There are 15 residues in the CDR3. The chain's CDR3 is CASSLVVPGANVLTF. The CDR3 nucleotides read TGTGCCAGCAGCTTAGTGGTTCCTGGGGCCAACGTCCTGACTTTC. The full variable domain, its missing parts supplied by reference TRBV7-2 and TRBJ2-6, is GAGVSQSPSNKVTEKGKDVELRCDPISGHTALYWYRQSLGQGLEFLIYFQGNSAPDKSGLPSDRFSAERTGGSVSTLTIQRTQQEDSAVYLCASSLVVPGANVLTFGAGSRLTVL.

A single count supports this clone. This chain's CDR3 is CASSVEREAFF. The CDR3 nucleotides are TGTGCCAGCAGTGTAGAGAGGGAAGCTTTCTTT. V and J are TRBV2 and TRBJ1-1; D call uncertain. The CDR3 runs to 11 residues. V was shortened by 4 bases and J by 8 bases, with 8 bases between the two germline ends. Germline lookup yields CDR1 SNHLY and CDR2 FYNNEI.

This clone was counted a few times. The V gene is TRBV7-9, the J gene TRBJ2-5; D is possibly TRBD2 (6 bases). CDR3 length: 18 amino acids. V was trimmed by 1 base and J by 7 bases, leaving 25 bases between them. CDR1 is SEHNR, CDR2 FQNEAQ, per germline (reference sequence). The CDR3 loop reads CASSLGFDWVRGLGTQYF. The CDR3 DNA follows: TGTGCCAGCAGCTTAGGGTTTGATTGGGTCCGGGGACTGGGGACCCAGTACTTC.

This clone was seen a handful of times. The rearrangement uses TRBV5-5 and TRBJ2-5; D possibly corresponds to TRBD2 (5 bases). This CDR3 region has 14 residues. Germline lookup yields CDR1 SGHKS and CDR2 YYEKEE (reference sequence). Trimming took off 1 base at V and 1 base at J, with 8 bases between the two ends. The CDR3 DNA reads TGTGCCAGCAGCTTGTTCGGGGTCCAAGAGACCCAGTACTTC. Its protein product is CASSLFGVQETQYF.

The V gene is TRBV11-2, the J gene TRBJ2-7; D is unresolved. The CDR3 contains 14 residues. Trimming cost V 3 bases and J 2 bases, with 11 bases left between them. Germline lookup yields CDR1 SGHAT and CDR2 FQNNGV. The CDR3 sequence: CASSLTTHTYEQYF. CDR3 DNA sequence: TGTGCCAGCAGCTTGACGACACACACCTACGAGCAGTACTTC.